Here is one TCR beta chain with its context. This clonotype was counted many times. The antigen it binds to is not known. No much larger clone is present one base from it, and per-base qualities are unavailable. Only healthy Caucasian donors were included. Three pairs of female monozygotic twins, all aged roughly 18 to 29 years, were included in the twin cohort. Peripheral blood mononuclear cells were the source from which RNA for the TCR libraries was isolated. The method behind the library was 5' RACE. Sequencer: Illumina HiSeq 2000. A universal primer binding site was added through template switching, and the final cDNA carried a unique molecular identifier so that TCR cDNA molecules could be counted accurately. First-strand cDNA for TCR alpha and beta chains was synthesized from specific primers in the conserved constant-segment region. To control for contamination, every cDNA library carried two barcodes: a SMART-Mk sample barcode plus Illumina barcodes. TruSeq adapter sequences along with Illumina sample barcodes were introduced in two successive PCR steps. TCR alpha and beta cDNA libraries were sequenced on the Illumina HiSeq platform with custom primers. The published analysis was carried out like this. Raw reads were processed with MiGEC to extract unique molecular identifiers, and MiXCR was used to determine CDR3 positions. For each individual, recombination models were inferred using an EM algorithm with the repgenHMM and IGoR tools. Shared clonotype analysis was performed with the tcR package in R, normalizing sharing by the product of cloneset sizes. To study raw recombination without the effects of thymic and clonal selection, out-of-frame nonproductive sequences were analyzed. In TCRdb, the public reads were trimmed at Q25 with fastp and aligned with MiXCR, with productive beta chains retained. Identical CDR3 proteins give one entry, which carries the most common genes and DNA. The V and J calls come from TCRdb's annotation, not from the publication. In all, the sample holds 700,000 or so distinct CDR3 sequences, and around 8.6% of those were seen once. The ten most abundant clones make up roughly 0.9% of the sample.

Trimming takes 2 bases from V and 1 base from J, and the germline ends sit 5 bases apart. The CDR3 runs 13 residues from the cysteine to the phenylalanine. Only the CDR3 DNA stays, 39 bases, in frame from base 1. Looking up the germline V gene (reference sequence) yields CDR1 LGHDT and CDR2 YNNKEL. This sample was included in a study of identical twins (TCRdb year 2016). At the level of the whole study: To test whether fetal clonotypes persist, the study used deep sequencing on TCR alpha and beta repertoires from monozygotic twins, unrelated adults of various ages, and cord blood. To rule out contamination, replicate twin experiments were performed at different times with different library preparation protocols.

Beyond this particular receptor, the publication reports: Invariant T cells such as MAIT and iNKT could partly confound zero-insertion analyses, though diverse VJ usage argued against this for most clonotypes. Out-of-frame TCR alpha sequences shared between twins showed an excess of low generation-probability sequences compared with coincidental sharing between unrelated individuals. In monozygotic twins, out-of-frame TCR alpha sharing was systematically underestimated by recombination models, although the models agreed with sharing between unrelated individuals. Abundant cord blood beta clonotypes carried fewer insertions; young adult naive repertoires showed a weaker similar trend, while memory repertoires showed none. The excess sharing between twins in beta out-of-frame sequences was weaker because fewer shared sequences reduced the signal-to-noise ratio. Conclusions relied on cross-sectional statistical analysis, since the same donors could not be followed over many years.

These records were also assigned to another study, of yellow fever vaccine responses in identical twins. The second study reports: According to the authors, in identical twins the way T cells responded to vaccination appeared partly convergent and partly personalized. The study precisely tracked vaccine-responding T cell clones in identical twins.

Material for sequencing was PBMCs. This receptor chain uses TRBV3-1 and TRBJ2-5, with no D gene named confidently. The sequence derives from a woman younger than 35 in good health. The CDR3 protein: CASSQLSQETQYF. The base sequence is TGTGCCAGCAGCCAACTTTCCCAAGAGACCCAGTACTTC.